A selection of T cell receptor beta chains follows, all from one sample in a study of PD-1 blockade in classical Hodgkin lymphoma. The table came from immunoSEQ multiplex PCR; TCRdb's copy has only in-frame clones and leaves some out. The sample lists about 93,000 clones; roughly 78% were seen once. The sequenced sample was peripheral blood mononuclear cells (PBMCs), obtained before the fourth cycle of nivolumab. Receptors originate from a human donor with classical Hodgkin lymphoma. CDR3s include the opening cysteine and the closing phenylalanine or tryptophan. The D gene is left open where the match is weak. Rows give clone size only sometimes, using once, few, many, or a class for an expanded clone.

CDR3 protein: CASSLLRGLWQETQYF; CDR3 DNA: TGTGCCAGCAGCTTATTGAGGGGGCTTTGGCAAGAGACCCAGTACTTC; clone size: NA; V gene: TRBV7-9; J gene: TRBJ2-5; D gene: TRBD1; CDR3 length: 16
CDR3 protein: CASGLVRTGLGETQYF; CDR3 DNA: TGTGCTAGTGGTTTGGTACGGACAGGGCTCGGTGAGACCCAGTACTTC; clone size: NA; V gene: TRBV12-5; J gene: TRBJ2-5; D gene: TRBD1; CDR3 length: 16
CDR3 protein: CASRTGGSVQPQHF; CDR3 DNA: TGTGCCAGCAGAACAGGGGGCTCGGTTCAGCCCCAGCATTTT; clone size: NA; V gene: TRBV27; J gene: TRBJ1-5; D gene: TRBD1; CDR3 length: 14
CDR3 protein: CASSVYLNTEAFF; CDR3 DNA: TGTGCCAGCAGCGTTTACCTAAACACTGAAGCTTTCTTT; clone size: NA; V gene: TRBV9; J gene: TRBJ1-1; D gene: NA; CDR3 length: 13
CDR3 protein: CASSVGQGYGYTF; CDR3 DNA: TGTGCCAGCAGTGTCGGACAGGGTTATGGCTACACCTTC; clone size: NA; V gene: TRBV2; J gene: TRBJ1-2; D gene: TRBD1; CDR3 length: 13
CDR3 protein: CASSLALGEYGYTF; CDR3 DNA: TGTGCCAGCAGCTTAGCCCTGGGAGAGTATGGCTACACCTTC; clone size: NA; V gene: TRBV7-2; J gene: TRBJ1-2; D gene: NA; CDR3 length: 14
CDR3 protein: CASSLPTGVNQPQHF; CDR3 DNA: TGTGCCAGCAGTTTACCCACAGGGGTGAATCAGCCCCAGCATTTT; clone size: few; V gene: TRBV28; J gene: TRBJ1-5; D gene: TRBD1; CDR3 length: 15
CDR3 protein: CASSLGASGSFGEQFF; CDR3 DNA: TGTGCCAGCAGCTTAGGGGCTAGCGGGAGTTTCGGGGAGCAGTTCTTC; clone size: NA; V gene: TRBV7-9; J gene: TRBJ2-1; D gene: TRBD2; CDR3 length: 16
CDR3 protein: CASSQTPGQGAPDTQYF; CDR3 DNA: TGCGCCAGCAGCCAAACCCCGGGACAGGGGGCCCCAGATACGCAGTATTTT; clone size: NA; V gene: TRBV4-1; J gene: TRBJ2-3; D gene: TRBD1; CDR3 length: 17
CDR3 protein: CASSLARLETQYF; CDR3 DNA: TGCGCCAGCAGCTTGGCCAGGCTGGAGACCCAGTACTTC; clone size: NA; V gene: TRBV5-1; J gene: TRBJ2-5; D gene: NA; CDR3 length: 13
CDR3 protein: CASSLLGQGETQYF; CDR3 DNA: TGTGCCAGCAGCCTCCTGGGGCAGGGAGAGACCCAGTACTTC; clone size: NA; V gene: TRBV7-8; J gene: TRBJ2-5; D gene: NA; CDR3 length: 14
CDR3 protein: CASSRDSGYTF; CDR3 DNA: TGTGCCAGCAGTCGGGACAGTGGCTACACCTTC; clone size: NA; V gene: TRBV4-2; J gene: TRBJ1-2; D gene: TRBD1; CDR3 length: 11
CDR3 protein: CASSYTNTGELFF; CDR3 DNA: TGTGCCAGCAGTTACACGAACACCGGGGAGCTGTTTTTT; clone size: NA; V gene: TRBV6-5; J gene: TRBJ2-2; D gene: NA; CDR3 length: 13
CDR3 protein: CASSSLSTGELFF; CDR3 DNA: TGTGCCAGCAGCTCCCTCAGCACCGGGGAGCTGTTTTTT; clone size: NA; V gene: TRBV28; J gene: TRBJ2-2; D gene: NA; CDR3 length: 13
CDR3 protein: CASSLYTDTQYF; CDR3 DNA: TGTGCCAGCAGCTTATACACAGATACGCAGTATTTT; clone size: NA; V gene: TRBV5-6; J gene: TRBJ2-3; D gene: NA; CDR3 length: 12
CDR3 protein: CASSLAPGYNQPQHF; CDR3 DNA: TGTGCCAGCAGCTTAGCCCCAGGGTACAATCAGCCCCAGCATTTT; clone size: NA; V gene: TRBV7-9; J gene: TRBJ1-5; D gene: NA; CDR3 length: 15
CDR3 protein: CASSLVWVMNEKLFF; CDR3 DNA: TGTGCCAGCAGCTTGGTTTGGGTCATGAATGAAAAACTGTTTTTT; clone size: once; V gene: TRBV5-8; J gene: TRBJ1-4; D gene: NA; CDR3 length: 15
CDR3 protein: CASSLAQQGNEKLFF; CDR3 DNA: TGTGCCAGCAGCTTAGCACAGCAGGGAAATGAAAAACTGTTTTTT; clone size: NA; V gene: TRBV7-2; J gene: TRBJ1-4; D gene: NA; CDR3 length: 15
CDR3 protein: CSVGQGRAYGYTF; CDR3 DNA: TGCAGCGTTGGACAGGGACGGGCCTATGGCTACACCTTC; clone size: few; V gene: TRBV29-1; J gene: TRBJ1-2; D gene: TRBD1; CDR3 length: 13
CDR3 protein: CATSRTSGGSYNEQFF; CDR3 DNA: TGTGCCACCAGCCGGACTAGCGGGGGGTCCTACAATGAGCAGTTCTTC; clone size: NA; V gene: TRBV15; J gene: TRBJ2-1; D gene: TRBD2; CDR3 length: 16
CDR3 protein: CASSLQAMNTEAFF; CDR3 DNA: TGTGCCAGCTCACTTCAGGCAATGAACACTGAAGCTTTCTTT; clone size: NA; V gene: TRBV18; J gene: TRBJ1-1; D gene: NA; CDR3 length: 14
CDR3 protein: CASSVPWGGDAFF; CDR3 DNA: TGTGCCAGCAGTGTCCCTTGGGGGGGCGACGCTTTCTTT; clone size: NA; V gene: TRBV28; J gene: TRBJ1-1; D gene: NA; CDR3 length: 13
CDR3 protein: CASSLEDSFYGYTF; CDR3 DNA: TGCGCCAGCAGCTTGGAGGACAGCTTCTATGGCTACACCTTC; clone size: once; V gene: TRBV5-1; J gene: TRBJ1-2; D gene: NA; CDR3 length: 14
CDR3 protein: CASKGQGNTGELFF; CDR3 DNA: TGTGCCAGCAAGGGACAGGGGAATACCGGGGAGCTGTTTTTT; clone size: NA; V gene: TRBV7-9; J gene: TRBJ2-2; D gene: TRBD1; CDR3 length: 14
CDR3 protein: CASSLPPTGLNTEAFF; CDR3 DNA: TGTGCCAGCAGTTTACCCCCGACAGGGTTGAACACTGAAGCTTTCTTT; clone size: NA; V gene: TRBV28; J gene: TRBJ1-1; D gene: TRBD1; CDR3 length: 16
CDR3 protein: CASSIVGQETQYF; CDR3 DNA: TGTGCCAGTAGTATAGTAGGGCAAGAGACCCAGTACTTC; clone size: few; V gene: TRBV19; J gene: TRBJ2-5; D gene: NA; CDR3 length: 13
CDR3 protein: CASNLGTASGSQETQYF; CDR3 DNA: TGTGCCAGCAACCTCGGGACGGCTAGCGGGAGCCAAGAGACCCAGTACTTC; clone size: NA; V gene: TRBV7-9; J gene: TRBJ2-5; D gene: TRBD2; CDR3 length: 17
CDR3 protein: CASSFGGGAEETQYF; CDR3 DNA: TGTGCCAGCAGCTTCGGCGGGGGGGCCGAGGAGACCCAGTACTTC; clone size: NA; V gene: TRBV7-2; J gene: TRBJ2-5; D gene: TRBD2; CDR3 length: 15
CDR3 protein: CATSRDGQGFQPQHF; CDR3 DNA: TGTGCCACCAGCAGAGATGGCCAGGGGTTCCAGCCCCAGCATTTT; clone size: NA; V gene: TRBV15; J gene: TRBJ1-5; D gene: NA; CDR3 length: 15
CDR3 protein: CASSMALRTASNQPQHF; CDR3 DNA: TGTGCCAGTAGTATGGCCCTTCGGACAGCAAGCAATCAGCCCCAGCATTTT; clone size: few; V gene: TRBV19; J gene: TRBJ1-5; D gene: NA; CDR3 length: 17